The next 32 T cell receptor beta chains were all read from a single sample in a study of blood T cell repertoires in COVID-19. Libraries were prepared by immunoSEQ multiplex PCR; TCRdb keeps only in-frame clonotypes and omits some of them. The table includes 100,000 to 150,000 clones, about 89% detected once. The sequenced material came from peripheral blood. The source is a man between 60 and 75 years old with COVID-19, enrolled during active disease.

This chain links TRBV9 with TRBJ1-2; 9 bases fit TRBD1. Germline CDR1 and CDR2: SGDLS and YYNGEE. After removal of 4 bases from V and 6 bases from J, the junction contained 7 bases not matched to a gene. The CDR3 has 14 residues. This CDR3 reads CASSPMGQGDGYTF. Here the CDR3 DNA reads TGTGCCAGCAGCCCTATGGGACAGGGAGATGGCTACACCTTC.

J is TRBJ1-1 and V is TRBV6-5; D ambiguous. CDR1 MNHEY and CDR2 SVGAGI come from the germline V gene. The CDR3 runs to 13 residues. V was cut by 5 bases and J by 5 bases, with 12 bases left in between. CDR3 sequence reads: CASSPILGTEAFF. The DNA for the CDR3 is TGTGCCAGCAGTCCCATCCTCGGGACTGAAGCTTTCTTT.

The chain employs TRBV6-6 and TRBJ1-3; D gene unclear. This CDR3 has 16 residues. The V end was cut by 6 bases, the J end by 0 bases, with 15 bases between. Germline CDR1 and CDR2: MNHNY and SVGAGI (reference sequence). The CDR3 loop is CASSPGGRLSGNTIYF. DNA of the CDR3: TGTGCCAGCAGCCCCGGCGGGCGACTCTCTGGAAACACCATATATTTT.

J is TRBJ1-2 and V is TRBV9; D is possibly TRBD1 (5 bases). The CDR3 length is 16 residues. V was cut by 0 bases and J by 6 bases, with 18 bases left in between. Germline CDR1 SGDLS, CDR2 YYNGEE. The CDR3 nucleotides read TGTGCCAGCAGCGTAGTGGGCAACAGGATAGAGGATGGCTACACCTTC. It codes for CASSVVGNRIEDGYTF.

This chain uses TRBV5-1 with TRBJ1-1; 7 bases are a match to TRBD1. Germline V lookup: CDR1 SGHRS, CDR2 YFSETQ. This CDR3 is built from 15 residues. Unmatched junction bases numbered 7, after V lost 0 bases and J lost 5 bases. Written as DNA, the CDR3 is TGCGCCAGCAGCTTGGAACTCCGACAGGGTACTGAAGCTTTCTTT. Translated, it gives CASSLELRQGTEAFF.

V gene TRBV6-2 or TRBV6-3 combines with J gene TRBJ2-3; weak D call: TRBD2 (5 bases). The germline V and J ends were trimmed by 3 bases and 2 bases, with 9 bases remaining between them. CDR1 MNHEY and CDR2 SVGEGT come from the germline V gene. The CDR3 is 14 amino acids. Written as DNA, the CDR3 is TGTGCCAGCAGTTATACGGGGTCCACAGATACGCAGTATTTT. It yields the protein CASSYTGSTDTQYF.

The rearrangement joins TRBV6-5 to TRBJ1-4; TRBD1 might be the D (6 bases). Trimming removed 4 bases from V and 3 bases from J, with 15 bases in between. In germline, CDR1 is MNHEY, CDR2 SVGAGI. The CDR3 extends over 16 amino acids. The CDR3 nucleotides read TGTGCCAGCAGTTCCAATGCGGGGGCCTCTAATGAAAAACTGTTTTTT. It is translated as CASSSNAGASNEKLFF.

The chain carries TRBV7-2 and TRBJ1-2; D is perhaps TRBD1 (5 bases). Per the germline V gene, CDR1 is SGHTA and CDR2 is FQGNSA. The ends were cut back, 1 base at V and 4 bases at J, with 13 bases in the middle. The CDR3 runs 15 residues. CDR3 loop: CASSLEGGRAYGYTF. DNA of the CDR3: TGTGCCAGCAGCTTAGAAGGTGGCAGGGCCTATGGCTACACCTTC.

The chain links TRBV9 to TRBJ2-6; 9 bases align to TRBD1. Germline V lookup: CDR1 SGDLS, CDR2 YYNGEE. The CDR3 contains 20 residues. V trimming: 3 bases; J trimming: 3 bases; junction bases outside the gene matches: 16. The CDR3 here is CASSAHLGQGPSGGANVLTF. The CDR3 bases are TGTGCCAGCAGCGCACACTTGGGACAGGGTCCGTCCGGTGGGGCCAACGTCCTGACTTTC.

The chain uses TRBV5-4 and TRBJ2-7; tentatively, D is TRBD2 (5 bases). V was clipped by 2 bases and J by 2 bases, with 8 bases between them. This CDR3 region has 13 residues. The V gene's germline CDR1 is SGHNT and CDR2 YYREEE (reference sequence). This CDR3 is CASSLYGTYEQYF. CDR3 bases: TGTGCCAGCAGCTTATACGGGACCTACGAGCAGTACTTC.

The genes are TRBV6-5 and TRBJ2-5; D is perhaps TRBD1 (5 bases). This CDR3 contains 15 residues. Germline assignment: CDR1 MNHEY and CDR2 SVGAGI. Between the trimmed V and J ends, which lost 2 bases and 3 bases, there was a span of 13 bases. CDR3 region: CASSYRGRDEETQYF. In DNA form, the CDR3 reads TGTGCCAGCAGTTACCGCGGCAGGGATGAAGAGACCCAGTACTTC.

This clone was detected once. The rearrangement links TRBV19 to TRBJ1-2; 10 bases are shared with TRBD1. The junction had 14 bases not matched to a gene; V was cut back by 5 bases and J by 8 bases. The CDR3 loop spans 16 amino acids. The germline CDR1 and CDR2 sequences are LNHDA and SQIVND (reference sequence). The DNA for the CDR3 is TGTGCCAGTAGTCAGTCAAGAGGGACAGGGGCGGGAGGCTACACCTTC. Translated: CASSQSRGTGAGGYTF.

The V gene is TRBV10-3, the J gene TRBJ2-7; D is ambiguous. Germline CDR1 reads ENHRY; CDR2 reads SYGVKD. The CDR3 has 13 residues. V was shortened by 3 bases and J by 3 bases, with 9 bases between the two germline ends. DNA for the CDR3: TGTGCCATCAGTGAAAACAATTTCTACGAGCAGTACTTC. Translating it yields CAISENNFYEQYF.

This chain connects TRBV6-2 or TRBV6-3 to TRBJ2-7, with a tentative D call TRBD2 (5 bases). Germline V CDR1 and CDR2: MNHEY, SVGEGT. Trimming took 0 bases from V and 3 from J, leaving 9 bases between them. The CDR3 loop spans 14 amino acids. CDR3: CASSYSAGVYEQYF. For the CDR3, the DNA is TGTGCCAGCAGTTACTCTGCCGGGGTCTACGAGCAGTACTTC.

This chain connects TRBV2 to TRBJ1-1, with no clear D. The CDR3 consists of 14 residues. The V and J ends lost 7 bases and 3 bases respectively, with 15 bases between them. Germline V gene sequence: CDR1 SNHLY, CDR2 FYNNEI. The chain's CDR3 is CASTNQQRDTEAFF. DNA of the CDR3: TGTGCCAGCACCAATCAACAACGGGACACTGAAGCTTTCTTT.

V is TRBV5-5 and J is TRBJ1-1, with unresolved D. Germline loops: CDR1 SGHKS, CDR2 YYEKEE (reference sequence). The CDR3 totals 11 residues. Trimming pared 2 bases from V and 8 bases from J, leaving 7 bases between. The chain's CDR3 is CASSLWAEAFF. The DNA of the CDR3 is TGTGCCAGCAGCTTATGGGCCGAAGCTTTCTTT.

The gene calls are TRBV19 and TRBJ2-2; TRBD1 agrees at 9 bases. Per germline, CDR1 LNHDA and CDR2 SQIVND (reference sequence). The length of the CDR3 is 14 residues. J lost 6 bases, V lost 6 bases, and 5 bases had no gene match. CDR3 amino acids: CASRRRQGAGELFF. For the CDR3, the DNA is TGTGCCAGTAGACGCCGACAGGGGGCCGGGGAGCTGTTTTTT.

The chain employs TRBV12-3 or TRBV12-4 and TRBJ1-2; 7 bases are a match to TRBD1. V was pared by 6 bases and J by 4 bases, with 5 bases of the junction left unmatched. This CDR3 region has 13 residues. The CDR3 loop is CASSPQGTYGYTF. The CDR3 region has the DNA TGTGCCAGCAGCCCACAGGGGACCTATGGCTACACCTTC.

This chain uses TRBV6-5 with TRBJ1-5; 8 bases are shared with TRBD1. The germline V gene encodes CDR1 MNHEY and CDR2 SVGAGI. This CDR3 has 13 residues. Germline trimming cut 6 bases from V and 6 bases from J; bases unmatched to any gene: 4. The CDR3 sequence: CASSGTGPQPQHF. The DNA for the CDR3 is TGTGCCAGCAGCGGGACAGGCCCTCAGCCCCAGCATTTT.

The chain employs TRBV18 and TRBJ1-1; D not resolved. The CDR3 consists of 13 residues. V gave up 2 bases and J gave up 5 bases, with 9 bases separating them. Germline V gives CDR1 KGHSH, CDR2 LQKENI. For the CDR3, the DNA is TGTGCCAGCTCACCAGCCTTGGAGACTGAAGCTTTCTTT. Translating gives CASSPALETEAFF. Full variable domain (remainder filled in from reference TRBV18 and TRBJ1-1): NAGVMQNPRHLVRRRGQEARLRCSPMKGHSHVYWYRQLPEEGLKFMVYLQKENIIDESGMPKERFSAEFPKEGPSILRIQQVVRGDSAAYFCASSPALETEAFFGQGTRLTVV.

The chain uses TRBV3-1 (or the pseudogene TRBV3-2) and TRBJ2-5, with D possibly being TRBD2 (7 bases). The CDR3 consists of 16 residues. Germline-derived CDR1 and CDR2 are LGHDT and YNNKEL (reference sequence). Trimming removed 0 bases from V and 3 bases from J, with 14 bases in between. The CDR3 DNA sequence: TGTGCCAGCAGCCAAGATAGGAGGGGGGGCGAAGAGACCCAGTACTTC. Its translation is CASSQDRRGGEETQYF.

The chain links TRBV6-5 to TRBJ2-5; 9 bases line up with TRBD2. This CDR3 is built from 15 residues. Germline trimming cut 2 bases from V and 5 bases from J; bases unmatched to any gene: 6. CDR1 and CDR2 from the germline V gene are MNHEY and SVGAGI. CDR3: CASSYRRAGGETQYF. In DNA, the CDR3 is TGTGCCAGCAGTTACCGCAGGGCGGGGGGGGAGACCCAGTACTTC.

The CDR3 DNA follows: TGTGCCTGGACCGACAGGACTTACACAGATACGCAGTATTTT. It encodes CAWTDRTYTDTQYF. V usage is TRBV30 and J usage is TRBJ2-3, with D maybe TRBD1 (6 bases). The germline V and J ends were trimmed by 4 bases and 2 bases, with 13 bases remaining between them. The CDR3 is made up of 14 amino acids. Looked up from germline, CDR1 is GTSNPN and CDR2 is SVGIG (reference sequence).

The chain is built from TRBV9 and TRBJ1-6; TRBD1 is a possible D gene (6 bases). Germline V gene lookup returns CDR1 SGDLS and CDR2 YYNGEE. Trimming stripped 0 bases from V and 6 bases from J, with 13 bases between. The CDR3 contains 16 residues. DNA of the CDR3: TGTGCCAGCAGCGTAGAGGTGACAGGTATTAATTCACCCCTCCACTTT. It translates to CASSVEVTGINSPLHF. The full variable domain, rest sourced from reference TRBV9 and TRBJ1-6, is DSGVTQTPKHLITATGQRVTLRCSPRSGDLSVYWYQQSLDQGLQFLIQYYNGEERAKGNILERFSAQQFPDLHSELNLSSLELGDSALYFCASSVEVTGINSPLHFGNGTRLTVT.

The V and J genes are TRBV6-6 and TRBJ1-2; 8 bases are shared with TRBD1. The V gene's germline CDR1 is MNHNY and CDR2 SVGAGI (reference sequence). V lost 7 bases to trimming and J lost 1 base; unmatched junction nucleotides: 5. This CDR3 is 14 amino acids long. The CDR3 sequence is CASTVTGVNYGYTF. CDR3 DNA: TGTGCCAGCACCGTGACAGGGGTTAACTATGGCTACACCTTC.

The rearrangement links TRBV28 to TRBJ2-7; D possibly corresponds to TRBD2 (5 bases). Germline V gene sequence: CDR1 MDHEN, CDR2 SYDVKM. There are 15 residues in the CDR3. Trimming removed 4 bases from V and 2 bases from J, with 15 bases in between. The CDR3 region is CASSSRRAQTYEQYF. The CDR3 region has the DNA TGTGCCAGCAGTTCTAGGCGGGCCCAGACCTACGAGCAGTACTTC.

V gene TRBV19 combines with J gene TRBJ1-2, with D tentatively TRBD1 (6 bases). The CDR3 runs to 15 residues. Germline V CDR1 and CDR2: LNHDA, SQIVND (reference sequence). V dropped 5 bases and J dropped 2 bases, with 15 bases sitting between them. The CDR3 DNA follows: TGTGCCAGTAGTTTCCCCACAGGGAGAAACTATGGCTACACCTTC. It translates to CASSFPTGRNYGYTF.

This chain's CDR3 is CASSHSNTEAFF. CDR3 DNA: TGTGCCAGCAGCCACAGCAACACTGAAGCTTTCTTT. The chain links TRBV9 to TRBJ1-1, with D unclear. CDR3 size: 12 residues. Germline V gene sequence: CDR1 SGDLS, CDR2 YYNGEE. The V gene lost 4 bases and the J gene lost 2 bases, with 6 bases spanning the gap.

This clone was counted a single time. V and J are TRBV5-6 and TRBJ1-2; 9 bases fit TRBD1. J lost 4 bases, V lost 3 bases, and 7 bases had no gene match. CDR1 and CDR2 from the germline V gene are SGHDT and YYEEEE. The CDR3 totals 15 residues. The CDR3 protein is CASSSRTGEVYGYTF. The CDR3 DNA reads as TGTGCCAGCAGCTCGCGGACAGGGGAAGTCTATGGCTACACCTTC.

This chain links TRBV3-1 (or the pseudogene TRBV3-2) with TRBJ1-6; 9 bases are shared with TRBD1. The CDR3 contains 15 residues. The J segment lost 7 bases and the V segment lost 4 bases, leaving 5 bases of the junction unmatched. Germline lookup yields CDR1 LGHDT and CDR2 YNNKEL (reference sequence). Written as DNA, the CDR3 is TGTGCCAGCAGCCGATCCGGGACAGGGAATTCACCCCTCCACTTT. This encodes CASSRSGTGNSPLHF.

The rearrangement uses TRBV29-1 and TRBJ1-2; tentatively, D is TRBD1 (5 bases). Trimming stripped 7 bases from V and 2 bases from J, with 11 bases between. The germline gives CDR1 SQVTM, CDR2 ANQGSEA. The CDR3 sequence is 12 residues long. The CDR3 region is CSATTENYGYTF. CDR3 bases: TGCAGCGCAACGACAGAGAACTATGGCTACACCTTC.

The rearrangement links TRBV7-2 to TRBJ1-2, with TRBD1 matching over 7 bases. Germline V gives CDR1 SGHTA, CDR2 FQGNSA. This CDR3 is built from 14 residues. V shed 4 bases, J shed 0 bases, and the junction held 2 bases outside the gene matches. CDR3 in amino acids: CASSSGGTNYGYTF. As DNA, the CDR3 is TGTGCCAGCAGCTCAGGGGGGACTAACTATGGCTACACCTTC. The complete variable domain, with remaining parts taken from reference TRBV7-2 and TRBJ1-2, reads GAGVSQSPSNKVTEKGKDVELRCDPISGHTALYWYRQSLGQGLEFLIYFQGNSAPDKSGLPSDRFSAERTGGSVSTLTIQRTQQEDSAVYLCASSSGGTNYGYTFGSGTRLTVV.